Listed below are T cell receptor beta chains from one sample, sequenced in a study of regulatory T cells in long-lasting Graves disease. Each CDR3 protein gets one entry after TCRdb re-called the multiplex PCR reads with MiXCR. In the table there are about 560,000 distinct CDR3 sequences, around 15% of which are singletons. In addition, the sample was reused for a study of T cells in Graves' hyperthyroidism and ophthalmopathy.

The sequencing here drew on peripheral blood mononuclear cells (PBMCs), taken at new diagnosis, from a patient treated with antithyroid drugs. All receptors derive from a young man with Graves disease. Each CDR3 is given with its conserved first and last residue. Fields, in order: J gene, clone size, V gene, D gene, CDR3 DNA, CDR3 protein. The D gene is left open where the match is weak. Rows may omit the clone size; those that give it use once, few, many or a size class.

TRBJ1-2 NA TRBV19 NA TGTGCCAGTAGTGTGGGTGCAAACTATGGCTACACCTTC CASSVGANYGYTF
TRBJ2-7 NA TRBV6-1 TRBD2 TGTGCCAGCAGTGTCTTTCGACTAGCGGGAAGTTACGAGCAGTACTTC CASSVFRLAGSYEQYF
TRBJ1-5 many TRBV20-1 NA TGCAGTGCTAGAGTGGCGGGACAAAGAAATCAGCCCCAGCATTTT CSARVAGQRNQPQHF
TRBJ2-3 NA TRBV19 TRBD2 TGTGCCAGTAGTGAGGGACTAGCGGGGTTCGATACGCAGTATTTT CASSEGLAGFDTQYF
TRBJ2-7 few TRBV6-5 TRBD1 TGTGCCAGCAGTTCTTCCGGGACAGGGTTTTCTGTTGAGTACGAGCAGTACTTC CASSSSGTGFSVEYEQYF
TRBJ2-3 NA TRBV5-1 TRBD2 TGCGCCAGCAGCTTGGCGAGTGGCGGGAGTAGGACAGATACGCAGTATTTT CASSLASGGSRTDTQYF
TRBJ2-3 many TRBV5-1 TRBD2 TGCGCCAGCAGCGAACGGACTAGGGACACAGATACGCAGTATTTT CASSERTRDTDTQYF
TRBJ1-5 NA TRBV3-1 TRBD1 TGTGCCAGCAGCCAAGGGACAGGGGTGAGTTCGCAGTACCCCCAGCATTTT CASSQGTGVSSQYPQHF
TRBJ1-2 NA TRBV5-5 NA TGTGCCAGCAGCTTGAGACAAATCTATGGCTACACCTTC CASSLRQIYGYTF
TRBJ1-5 NA TRBV12-5 TRBD1 TGTACTAGTGGGCCCCAGACAGGGGTTGGGACCCAGCATTTT CTSGPQTGVGTQHF
TRBJ2-7 many TRBV7-9 NA TGTGCCAGCAGCTTAGATACCCTCCAGACTAGTGGAAAGCAGTACTTC CASSLDTLQTSGKQYF
TRBJ2-1 NA TRBV28 NA TGTGCCACCCCCGGACAGCCGAGCTCCTACAATGAGCAGTTCTTC CATPGQPSSYNEQFF
TRBJ1-2 few TRBV19 NA TGTGCCAGTAGTCACGGCGCACCTGGCTACACCTTC CASSHGAPGYTF
TRBJ1-5 many TRBV9 NA TGTGCCAGCAGCGCGGCGGGACTCACGAATCAGCCCCAGCATTTT CASSAAGLTNQPQHF
TRBJ2-7 many TRBV28 TRBD2 TGTGCCAGCAGGTCGGGGGGACGTTTGTACGAGCAGTACTTC CASRSGGRLYEQYF
TRBJ2-3 few TRBV3-1 NA TGTGCCAGCAGCCCCCGGGACACTCAAGATACGCAGTATTTT CASSPRDTQDTQYF
TRBJ1-2 NA TRBV24-1 NA TGTGCCACCAGTGATTCCAGGGGCGCTTCCTCCGGTGGCTACACCTTC CATSDSRGASSGGYTF
TRBJ2-7 many TRBV29-1 NA TGCAGCGTTTCGGGTGGCGGGATCAACGAGCAGTACTTC CSVSGGGINEQYF
TRBJ1-2 NA TRBV5-1 TRBD1 TGCGCCAGCAGCTACGGGACAGGGGGTGGCTACACCTTC CASSYGTGGGYTF
TRBJ2-4 many TRBV2 NA TGTGCCAGCAGCATGGAAATGACGGTCAGCTTATACATTCAGTACTTC CASSMEMTVSLYIQYF
TRBJ1-6 NA TRBV10-3 NA TGTGCCATCAGAGGGGCAGATAATTCACCCCTCCACTTT CAIRGADNSPLHF
TRBJ2-7 few TRBV15 NA TGTGCCACCAGCAGCCGGGAGCCAAGGGGCGAGCAGTACTTC CATSSREPRGEQYF
TRBJ1-2 many TRBV5-6 NA TGTGCCAGCAGCTTGGGGACACAATTTTATGGCTACACCTTC CASSLGTQFYGYTF
TRBJ2-5 few TRBV3-1 TRBD2 TGTGCCAGCAGCCAAACTAGCGAGATCGGCCGAGAGACCCAGTACTTC CASSQTSEIGRETQYF
TRBJ2-3 many TRBV7-2 NA TGTGCCAGCAGCTTAGAGGTCCGGGCTACGCAGTATTTT CASSLEVRATQYF
TRBJ2-7 few TRBV20-1 NA TGCAGTGCTACGGCCACCGGAACTAGGAGCGAGCAGTACTTC CSATATGTRSEQYF
TRBJ2-2 many TRBV11-2 NA TGTGCCAGCAGCTTAGGGGGGAGTCAGAACACCGGGGAGCTGTTTTTT CASSLGGSQNTGELFF
TRBJ2-1 many TRBV7-8 NA TGTGCCAGCAGCCCCACCTTGGCGGGCCTATACAATGAGCAGTTCTTC CASSPTLAGLYNEQFF
TRBJ1-5 NA TRBV6-1 TRBD1 TGTGCCAGCAGGCGGACAGGGTTGGGGGTTGGTCAGCCCCAGCATTTT CASRRTGLGVGQPQHF
TRBJ1-5 NA TRBV9 NA TGTGCCAGCAGCGTATACGGAGGCAATCAGCCCCAGCATTTT CASSVYGGNQPQHF
TRBJ2-4 few TRBV5-1 NA TGCGCCAGCAGCAAACAAGCGGAAAACATTCAGTACTTC CASSKQAENIQYF
TRBJ1-1 NA TRBV29-1 TRBD1 TGCAGCGTCTGTGGACAGGGGGCAACTGAAGCTTTCTTT CSVCGQGATEAFF
TRBJ2-7 NA TRBV5-1 NA TGCGCCAGCAGCGTACCCTCCGGGACACCTAAGAGGGAGCAGTACTTC CASSVPSGTPKREQYF
TRBJ2-1 many TRBV30 NA TGTGCCTGGAGTGAGATTGGGCCCAATGAGCAGTTCTTC CAWSEIGPNEQFF
TRBJ2-3 many TRBV7-9 TRBD2 TGTGCCAGCAGCTTCATGACTAGCGGAGGTAGCACAGATACGCAGTATTTT CASSFMTSGGSTDTQYF
TRBJ2-7 many TRBV2 NA TGTGCCAGCAGTGAGGTAGTCAGGGCAACCTACGAGCAGTACTTC CASSEVVRATYEQYF
TRBJ2-7 NA TRBV30 NA TGTGCCTGGAGTTCGTTCGGGTACGAGCAGTACTTC CAWSSFGYEQYF
TRBJ1-5 few TRBV20-1 NA TGCAGTGCTAAGGGCACTAGGGAACAGCCCCAGCATTTT CSAKGTREQPQHF
TRBJ2-6 many TRBV6-2/TRBV6-3 TRBD1 TGTGCCAGCAGTTACGACCCGGGACAGGGGGGAATTATGGCCAACGTCCTGACTTTC CASSYDPGQGGIMANVLTF
TRBJ2-7 NA TRBV11-1 TRBD1 TGTGCCAGCAGCTTATACAGGACAGGGACCTACTCCTACGAGCAGTACTTC CASSLYRTGTYSYEQYF
TRBJ2-3 many TRBV7-6 NA TGTGCCAGCAGTTTGACTGGTTCGGTCGCGCAGTATTTT CASSLTGSVAQYF
TRBJ2-3 few TRBV6-1 TRBD2 TGTGCCAGCAGTGAAATCGGACTAGCGGGAAGCACAGATACGCAGTATTTT CASSEIGLAGSTDTQYF
TRBJ2-2 many TRBV27 NA TGTGCCAGCAGTTTGCGACAGCACACCGGGGAGCTGTTTTTT CASSLRQHTGELFF
TRBJ1-5 few TRBV4-2 NA TGTGCCAGCAGCCCGGGGGAGGGAGGTCAGCCCCAGCATTTT CASSPGEGGQPQHF
TRBJ1-2 NA TRBV9 NA TGTGCCAACAGCGTAGGGAGTAGCACCCTCTATGGCTACACCTTC CANSVGSSTLYGYTF
TRBJ1-5 few TRBV6-1 NA TGTGCCACCGAAGATCTTGGGGGCGCGAGGAATCAGCCCCAGCATTTT CATEDLGGARNQPQHF
TRBJ1-2 few TRBV20-1 NA TGCAGTGCCCGGATAACTAACTATGGCTACACCTTC CSARITNYGYTF
TRBJ2-5 NA TRBV6-2/TRBV6-3 NA TGTGCCAGCAGTGGTCGGGACAGGGGAGCGCTAGCGGGGGGGACCCAGTACTTC CASSGRDRGALAGGTQYF
TRBJ2-7 few TRBV20-1 NA TGCAGTGCCCCCCCGAGCGGGTACGAGCAGTACTTC CSAPPSGYEQYF
TRBJ1-1 many TRBV28 NA TGTGCCAGCATCGAGAACACTGAAGCTTTCTTT CASIENTEAFF
TRBJ2-7 many TRBV20-1 TRBD2 TGCAGTGCTAGAGATGGGACTAGCGGCTACGAGCAGTACTTC CSARDGTSGYEQYF
TRBJ2-1 few TRBV6-2/TRBV6-3 TRBD1 TGTGCCATCAGGATCGGACAGGGCCTGAACAATGAGCAGTTCTTC CAIRIGQGLNNEQFF
TRBJ2-1 few TRBV30 NA TGTGCCTGGAGTACCCAGGGATACAATGAGCAGTTCTTC CAWSTQGYNEQFF
TRBJ1-5 few TRBV4-1 NA TGTGCCAGCAGCCAAGAGTCTACAGGGTATAGCAATCAGCCCCAGCATTTT CASSQESTGYSNQPQHF
TRBJ2-7 many TRBV2 TRBD2 TGTGCCAGCAGTGGAGGTAGCGGGAGGGCCGCCCACGAGCAGTACTTC CASSGGSGRAAHEQYF